Detailed here is one T cell receptor beta chain. This clone was counted a single time. Its antigen is currently not known. Per-nucleotide qualities are absent, and no much larger clonotype sits a single base away. This entry comes from a study of Ad26.COV2.S vaccination and SARS-CoV-2 variants (dated by TCRdb to about 2021). Regarding the study in general: Donors in the vaccine arm were drawn from COV1001, a multicentre, randomized, double-blind, placebo-controlled phase I-IIa trial testing Ad26.COV2.S in healthy adults. The TCR-sequenced set comprised around 30 samples: about 19 Ad26.COV2.S vaccine recipients, 5 placebo recipients and 8 SARS-CoV-2 convalescent individuals. Dosing of Ad26.COV2.S was intramuscular, at either 5x10^10 or 1x10^11 viral particles, delivered as one shot or as two shots spaced 56 days apart. Throughout the experiments and outcome assessment, investigators stayed blinded to trial group allocation. Sequencing of the TCRbeta repertoire served to evaluate the specificity and breadth of SARS-CoV-2-reactive T cell receptors following Ad26.COV2.S vaccination. Trial participants were randomized into five groups of five: low-dose or high-dose Ad26.COV2.S given once or twice, or placebo on both occasions. Broad study findings and their caveats: The authors noted that the TCR breadth and depth analyses may have underestimated total T cell responses. The study was not powered for comparison of responses between vaccine doses or regimens. Non-spike TCR breadth was comparable between vaccine and placebo recipients, consistent with the vaccine containing only spike. Spike-specific TCR breadth was higher in Ad26.COV2.S recipients than in placebo recipients (P = 0.0014). After vaccination, spike-specific CD8+ and CD4+ T cell responses were reported to show substantial breadth.

The treatment or condition label corresponds to: 15 to 20 received Ad26.COV2.S at low or high dose, single or two shots; about five received placebo; per-sample allocation not given. For vaccine and placebo recipients, repertoires were sequenced using samples collected on day 63 after the first injection. Cohort 1b enrolled around 24 adults aged 18-55 years at a single site in Boston, USA, between 29 July and 7 August 2020. As a vaccine, Ad26.COV2.S was a replication-incompetent adenovirus type 26 vector that expressed a prefusion-stabilized SARS-CoV-2 spike protein derived from the original Wuhan strain. The CDR3 goes from the cysteine to the phenylalanine over 12 residues. Left in the record is the CDR3 DNA by itself, 36 bases read in frame from the first base. The V end loses 4 bases and the J end loses 10 bases, and a stretch of 14 bases separates them. The germline V gene specifies SGHTS as CDR1 and YDEGEE as CDR2.

The immunoSEQ Assay was the method used to sequence TCRbeta CDR3 regions. After extraction, genomic DNA underwent amplification by bias-controlled multiplex PCR, followed by high-throughput sequencing. Processing in the source paper ran as follows. To quantify the absolute abundance of each unique TCRbeta CDR3 region, sequences were collapsed and filtered. T cell fraction was estimated by normalization of TCRbeta template counts to usable DNA, with usable DNA being measured through amplification of reference genes present in all nucleated cells. Repertoire TCRs were annotated as SARS-CoV-2-specific when V gene, CDR3 amino acid sequence and J gene were exactly matched to a known reactive TCR set. The reference SARS-CoV-2 TCR set came from MIRA and was filtered for enrichment in COVID-19-positive ImmuneCODE repertoires, removing public or cross-reactive TCRs. Using the MIRA antigens, annotated TCRs were further analysed by specific ORF or by position within an ORF. Depth was the summed frequency of annotated unique rearrangements, while breadth was defined as annotated unique rearrangements over total unique productive rearrangements. Two-sided Wilcoxon rank-sum tests were used to compare TCR breadth between groups. As stored in TCRdb, this immuneACCESS dataset retains in-frame rearrangements with V and J assigned. A fraction of the clones does not appear; measured against another copy, unresolved V genes explain less than half of the discrepancy, and the remainder lacks a known reason. V and J calls plus clone size are reproduced from that table; the DNA served to infer D and trimming. For this sample the table gives 350,000 to 400,000 clones, of which about 85% were detected only once. The ten top clones hold approximately 3.7% of the sample.

The rearrangement joined TRBV5-8 to TRBJ1-1, with the D segment identity uncertain. The sequenced sample was peripheral blood, obtained in a trial of Ad26.COV2.S vaccine versus placebo. This sequence originates from a person aged 18-60 years who received the Ad26.COV2.S COVID-19 vaccine or a placebo. The DNA sequence reads TGTGCCAGCAGCCCGTCCGTAGGGATAGCTTTCTTT. This codes for CASSPSVGIAFF.